This T cell receptor (beta chain) is drawn from a study of OX40 agonist ivuxolimab in advanced cancers. With respect to the entire study: Ivuxolimab was a fully human IgG2 agonistic monoclonal antibody targeting the costimulatory receptor OX40 (CD134). Intravenous ivuxolimab was administered to patients every 2 weeks at six dose levels: 0.01, 0.1, 0.3, 1.5, 3 and 10 mg/kg. Among the 52 dose-escalation patients, some 19 had hepatocellular carcinoma, roughly 15 melanoma, 9 renal cell carcinoma and 9 head and neck cancer. The dose-escalation cohort was 82.7% male with a mean age of roughly 62 years, ranging from about 23 to 85. Prior anti-PD-1, anti-PD-L1 or anti-CTLA-4 therapy was permitted, and about 40% of dose-escalation patients had received checkpoint inhibitors. Partial responses occurred in three dose-escalation patients: two with cutaneous melanoma and one with hepatocellular carcinoma. The point of sequencing TCRbeta in the periphery was to test whether ivuxolimab changed TCR sequence diversity and drove clonal T-cell expansion. The paper covers the monotherapy dose-escalation part of the phase I ivuxolimab trial, which included N of about 50 patients.

Patients with a history of autoimmune disease or receiving systemic immunosuppression were excluded from the trial. In every dose cohort, peripheral blood was drawn for TCR sequencing at baseline, cycle 4 day 1, and cycle 7 day 1. The samples were drawn from a first-in-human, open-label, multicenter phase I dose-escalation trial of ivuxolimab. Adults with locally advanced or metastatic melanoma, renal cell, hepatocellular, or head and neck squamous cell carcinoma were enrolled in the trial. Before TCR sequencing, CD4+ T cells and CD8+ T cells from peripheral blood were sorted into separate populations. Overall results and qualifications from the work: Low levels of normalized T-cell clonal expansion were also shown by some nonresponding patients. Antigen specificity was not determined for the clonally expanded peripheral T cells. Partial responders in the 0.1-3.0 mg/kg groups had among the lowest normalized peripheral clonal expansion, especially among CD8+ T cells. Clonal expansion of both CD4+ and CD8+ blood T cells was observed from baseline to week 6 at doses 0.1 to 3.0 mg/kg. After ivuxolimab, more expanded clones were found on average in CD8+ T cells than in CD4+ T cells.

Genomic DNA was extracted from sorted cells for sequencing of the TCRbeta CDR3 region. The immunoSEQ Assay was used for sequencing of TCRbeta CDR3 regions. Entries here come from immuneACCESS through TCRdb and include only in-frame sequences with V and J called. Some clones fail to appear in such tables; in the studies checked, an unresolved V gene covers under half of the shortfall, and the cause of the remainder is unknown. The sample data list some 16,000 clones, and 75% to 85% of these were observed just once. The ten largest clones take up under 15% of the sample. In regard to this clone: What antigen it recognizes has not been identified. Base qualities are not recorded, but no much larger clone differs from it by a single base.

Sequenced material: CD4+ or CD8+ T cells sorted from blood, taken in a trial of the OX40 agonist ivuxolimab. This TCR was sampled from an adult with an advanced solid tumor such as melanoma, head and neck, liver or kidney cancer.

The DNA reads as follows: TGTGCCATCAGCAGAGCGGGGGCCCTTCACAATGAGCAGTTCTTC. This encodes CAISRAGALHNEQFF. The chain couples TRBV10-3 to TRBJ2-1; TRBD2 fits 8 bases in the junction. V is cut back by 6 bases and J by 5 bases, with 9 bases in the junction unmatched. CDR1 and CDR2 were assigned from the germline V gene as ENHRY and SYGVKD. The CDR3 runs 15 residues from the cysteine to the phenylalanine. The read is trimmed to its CDR3 DNA, 45 bases read in frame from base 1.